The 18 T cell receptor beta chains listed next were all sequenced from one sample in a study of T cells expressing NK-cell markers (dated by TCRdb to the early 2020s). Library preparation was by 5' RACE. The instrument given in TCRdb is Illumina HiSeq 2000. After TCRdb reprocessed the reads, each CDR3 protein sequence was kept as one row, without DNA. This sample's table lists about 260,000 distinct CDR3 sequences. The top ten hold around 4% of the sample. The sample consisted of blood T cells: a sorted CD56 or NKG2C T cell subset, CD4+ or CD8+ T cells, or bulk PBMC T cells (not recorded which). These receptors all stem from a woman aged 18 to 75 in good health.

The V call is TRBV7-8, the J call TRBJ1-6. The V gene's germline CDR1 is SGHVS and CDR2 FQNEAQ. This CDR3 spans 17 amino acids. The CDR3 spells CASSLVWDNSYNSPLHF. The whole variable domain, remainder taken from reference TRBV7-8 and TRBJ1-6, is GAGVSQSPRYKVAKRGQDVALRCDPISGHVSLFWYQQALGQGPEFLTYFQNEAQLDKSGLPSDRFFAERPEGSVSTLKIQRTQQEDSAVYLCASSLVWDNSYNSPLHFGNGTRLTVT.

V gene TRBV6-5 combines with J gene TRBJ1-1; TCRdb picks TRBD1, but there is no DNA to check that call. Germline V gene sequence: CDR1 MNHEY, CDR2 SVGAGI. The CDR3 sequence is 14 residues long. CDR3: CASSSPRANTEAFF.

The rearrangement joins TRBV12-3 or TRBV12-4 to TRBJ1-4; TCRdb reports TRBD1, a call that lacks DNA to check it against. This CDR3 has 13 amino acids. CDR3: CASSGQMGEKLFF.

The chain combines TRBV10-3 with TRBJ2-1. CDR3 length equals 15 residues. Germline loops: CDR1 ENHRY, CDR2 SYGVKD. The CDR3 loop is CAISDKGATYNEQFF.

The V call is TRBV7-2, the J call TRBJ2-1; TCRdb's assignment of TRBD2 cannot be checked, as there is no DNA. The CDR3 is made up of 12 amino acids. CDR1 SGHTA and CDR2 FQGNSA come from the germline V gene. The CDR3 region is CASSPDPQKQFF.

This rearrangement joins TRBV29-1 to TRBJ2-4; as DNA is missing, the TRBD1 call by TCRdb cannot be tested. The V gene's germline CDR1 is SQVTM and CDR2 ANQGSEA. The CDR3 covers 14 residues. The CDR3 spells CSAEDRRGGNIQYF.

V is TRBV12-3 or TRBV12-4 and J is TRBJ1-5; the TRBD1 assignment by TCRdb is unverifiable without DNA. The CDR3 runs 15 residues. The CDR3 spells CASRWTGQSNQPQHF.

The V gene is TRBV6-5, the J gene TRBJ2-2. CDR3 length: 16 residues. CDR1 MNHEY and CDR2 SVGAGI come from the germline V gene. This CDR3 reads CASSYGVYRNTGELFF.

This chain links TRBV7-2 with TRBJ2-3; without DNA, the TCRdb call of TRBD1 cannot be checked. The CDR3 covers 15 residues. Germline CDR1 SGHTA, CDR2 FQGNSA. The CDR3 sequence: CASSLRDSGTDTQYF.

This chain's CDR3 is CASSHRDHEQYF. The V gene is TRBV3-1, the J gene TRBJ2-7; TCRdb's D gene call, TRBD1, goes unchecked for lack of DNA. The CDR3 sequence is 12 residues long. Germline V gene sequence: CDR1 LGHDT, CDR2 YNNKEL (reference sequence).

The gene calls are TRBV24-1 and TRBJ2-1; absent DNA, TCRdb's TRBD1 call cannot be checked. The CDR3 runs 13 residues. The germline V gene has CDR1 KGHDR and CDR2 SFDVKD. This chain's CDR3 is CATRGGPDNEQFF.

V gene TRBV20-1 combines with J gene TRBJ2-1; without DNA, the TCRdb call of TRBD1 cannot be checked. CDR1 and CDR2 (germline): DFQATT, SNEGSKA (reference sequence). The CDR3 contains 15 residues. The chain's CDR3 is CSARRGAKHYNEQFF.

V and J are TRBV9 and TRBJ2-5; TCRdb's assignment of TRBD2 cannot be checked, as there is no DNA. Germline lookup yields CDR1 SGDLS and CDR2 YYNGEE. The CDR3 loop spans 14 amino acids. CDR3: CASSVEGLSGTQYF. Full variable domain (rest looked up from reference TRBV9 and TRBJ2-5): DSGVTQTPKHLITATGQRVTLRCSPRSGDLSVYWYQQSLDQGLQFLIQYYNGEERAKGNILERFSAQQFPDLHSELNLSSLELGDSALYFCASSVEGLSGTQYFGPGTRLLVL.

The V call is TRBV9, the J call TRBJ2-7; with no DNA, the TCRdb D assignment of TRBD1 cannot be verified. The CDR3 contains 15 residues. Germline values: CDR1 SGDLS, CDR2 YYNGEE. This chain's CDR3 is CASSVADGSGYEQYF. Filled out from reference TRBV9 and TRBJ2-7, the complete variable domain reads DSGVTQTPKHLITATGQRVTLRCSPRSGDLSVYWYQQSLDQGLQFLIQYYNGEERAKGNILERFSAQQFPDLHSELNLSSLELGDSALYFCASSVADGSGYEQYFGPGTRLTVT.

The chain links TRBV18 to TRBJ2-2; as DNA is missing, the TRBD1 call by TCRdb cannot be tested. The CDR3 runs 16 residues. Germline CDR1 and CDR2: KGHSH and LQKENI. CDR3 sequence: CASSSIPGQGAGELFF.

The rearrangement uses TRBV7-2 and TRBJ2-7; the TCRdb D gene call, TRBD1, has no DNA to confirm it. CDR1 and CDR2 from the germline V gene are SGHTA and FQGNSA. The CDR3 consists of 14 residues. The CDR3: CASSLSFRDYEQYF.

The chain links TRBV29-1 to TRBJ2-3; TCRdb's D call, TRBD2, is unchecked because there is no DNA. Per germline, CDR1 SQVTM and CDR2 ANQGSEA. The CDR3 totals 15 residues. The CDR3: CSARKSSGRKDTQYF.

This chain uses TRBV20-1 with TRBJ2-3; the D call of TRBD2 rests on TCRdb alone, since no DNA is present to check it. This CDR3 has 15 residues. Germline CDR1 is DFQATT and CDR2 is SNEGSKA (reference sequence). CDR3 sequence reads: CSAGVSGSSTDTQYF.